This TCR beta chain was found in a study of blood T cell repertoires in COVID-19. Study-wide background: The United States, Italy and Spain were the sources of the acute and convalescent COVID-19 samples. PBMCs, B-cell-depleted T cells, or T cells were the source of the cDNA or gDNA that made up the material.

The CDR3 is made up of 17 amino acids. With 4 bases removed from V and 5 bases from J, the gap between germline ends came to 21 bases. CDR1 MDHEN and CDR2 SYDVKM come from the germline V gene. Per the study methods: By means of reference gene primer amplification, nucleated cell counts were estimated. Sequencing used immunoSEQ multiplex PCR; TCRdb keeps in-frame clones, though not all of them. V, J and clone size are those of that table, while D and trimming were read from the DNA. Seen here are hundreds of thousands of clones, just over 85% observed once, and the top ten hold 1.4%. The TCR was taken from a woman aged 25 to 39 with active or convalescent COVID-19. The chain employs TRBV28 and TRBJ2-1; possible D gene TRBD1, 6 bases. Sequencing was done on a sample of peripheral blood. The CDR3 is CASSSDYDRWRNNEQFF. DNA of the CDR3: TGTGCCAGCAGTTCCGATTACGACAGGTGGAGGAACAATGAGCAGTTCTTC.